This entry is about one T cell receptor (beta chain). What this receptor recognizes is not known. No clone much larger than this one lies a single base away; base qualities are absent. A single peripheral blood draw of about 116 mL on average was collected from each donor into heparinised tubes. Naive, central memory, regulatory and stem cell-like memory CD4+ T cells were sorted on a BD FACSAria II using a panel including CD45RO, CCR7, CD25, CD127, CD95 and CD27. All sorted populations exceeded 95% purity. PBMCs were separated immediately by Lymphoprep density gradient centrifugation and were stained directly, without being cultured. So that batch effects would be minimized, each experiment stained and sorted samples in pairs, pairing one healthy donor with one patient. The data were obtained in a study of beta chain features in type 1 diabetes (dated by TCRdb to 2016 to 2019). For context, the study as a whole: Mean age, gender distribution, total cell number and subset yield were not different between patients and healthy donors. Whereas all 30 or so donors provided naive and central memory subsets, regulatory and stem cell-like memory subsets were isolated from just 8 patients and roughly 8 healthy donors. In the study, recently diagnosed type 1 diabetes patients and matched healthy donors were compared on the TCRB repertoires of their sorted circulating CD4+ T cell subsets. A total of 85 million to 140 million sorted cells were examined across all samples, and a strong correlation was observed between cell number per subset and RNA yield. What the study reported, not specific to this receptor: Type 1 diabetes patients showed a moderate but significant shortening of TCRB CDR3 length in all four CD4+ subsets. Shorter templates might be favored by PCR, yet because patient and control samples were amplified and corrected together, any such skew would affect both groups equally. Only small numbers of individuals were included in the HLA sub-analyses, which left unresolved whether HLA type had any influence on TCRB rearrangement. Because cDNA rather than genomic DNA was sequenced, highly expressing activated cells could have been over-represented, although no difference in activation and CD3 levels was found between groups. Fewer insertions and more nucleotide deletions at VDJ recombination sites were observed in patients with type 1 diabetes, implying thymic rearrangement abnormalities. Naive, central memory and regulatory TCRB repertoires appeared to be more similar among patients than among healthy donors.

Sequences MNHNS (CDR1) and SASEGT (CDR2) are obtained from the germline V gene. The CDR3 numbers 15 residues from cysteine through phenylalanine. Of the read, only the CDR3 DNA is kept; its 45 bases are in frame from base 1. The germline ends are 11 bases apart after V is trimmed by 0 bases and J by 5 bases. The entire isolated RNA was reverse transcribed using the High Capacity cDNA Reverse Transcription Kit, and thus expressed TCRB transcripts were sequenced. Deep immunoSEQ sequencing was applied to naive, central memory and regulatory T cell samples, giving an average of roughly 3.5 million total reads per sample. After sorted cells were lysed in RLT buffer, RNA was extracted with DNase-treated RNeasy Micro or Mini kits, with the choice depending on cell number. To prevent cross-contamination, each cell subset was processed individually, whereas patient and healthy donor samples were processed jointly. The immunoSEQ multiplex PCR was used to amplify TCRB sequences from cDNA, generating 87-bp fragments that spanned the CDR3 region. The amplicons were sequenced using the Illumina HiSeq platform. The study's own analysis went as follows. PCR bias was computationally corrected using synthetic template baselines, reads within Hamming distance 2 were collapsed, and singletons that could not be merged were discarded. By aligning reads against IMGT, V, D and J genes, CDR3 length, and insertions or deletions at six rearrangement sites were assigned. Within each subset, clonotype counts were normalized to sorted cell number, after which true diversity and Gini coefficients were computed with the tcR R package. The overlap coefficient, calculated on TCRB nucleotide sequences, was used to quantify repertoire sharing. TCRdb took over this immuneACCESS table, retaining in-frame rearrangements with V and J assigned. Such tables are incomplete; in checked studies, under half of the missing clones stem from an unresolved V gene, and the remainder is unexplained. Clone size and the V and J calls come from that table; the DNA yielded D and trimming. The sample table holds 130,000 or so clones, of which approximately 15% were seen once. About 2.4% of the sample rests with the top ten.

This chain joins TRBV6-1 to TRBJ1-5; TRBD1 could be the D gene, as 5 bases match. The specimen was central memory CD4+ T cells from blood. This receptor was identified in a man aged 18 to 35 with type 1 diabetes. The DNA sequence reads TGTGCCAGCAGTGAAGCCCAAGGGGTTTATCAGCCCCAGCATTTT. Translated, it gives CASSEAQGVYQPQHF.